The rows below give T cell receptor beta chains drawn from one sample of a study of blood T cell repertoires in COVID-19. Using immunoSEQ multiplex PCR, the repertoire was profiled, and TCRdb retains in-frame clones only, with some absent. The sample records 25,000 to 35,000 clones, approximately 88% being singletons. Source material: peripheral blood. The receptors derive from a human donor in a cohort sampled during active COVID-19. The CDR3 runs from the conserved cysteine through the conserved F or W. D genes are given only for firm matches.

v_call,d_call,j_call,cdr3_aa,cdr3_nt
TRBV27,TRBD2,TRBJ2-3,CASSLPSGGFTDTQYF,TGTGCCAGCAGTTTACCTAGCGGGGGTTTCACAGATACGCAGTATTTT
TRBV5-6,.,TRBJ1-3,CASSPRAGVGNTIYF,TGTGCCAGCTCCCCAAGGGCAGGGGTTGGAAACACCATATATTTT
TRBV5-1,TRBD1,TRBJ1-1,CASSATGAGTEAFF,TGCGCCAGCAGCGCGACAGGGGCTGGCACTGAAGCTTTCTTT
TRBV5-1,TRBD1,TRBJ1-6,CASSLTGTGDSPLHF,TGCGCCAGCAGCTTGACCGGGACAGGGGATTCACCCCTCCACTTT
TRBV25-1,.,TRBJ2-5,CASRGPGETQYF,TGTGCCAGCAGGGGGCCGGGAGAGACCCAGTACTTC
TRBV10-3,.,TRBJ1-4,CAISAGDGEKLFF,TGTGCCATCAGTGCAGGGGATGGTGAAAAACTGTTTTTT
TRBV4-1,TRBD1,TRBJ2-4,CASSEGTVNIQYF,TGCGCCAGCAGCGAAGGGACAGTTAACATTCAGTACTTC
TRBV23-1,.,TRBJ2-3,CASSQSQGIPTDTQYF,TGCGCCAGCAGTCAATCCCAGGGGATCCCCACAGATACGCAGTATTTT
TRBV6-5,.,TRBJ1-1,CASRKNRVAFF,TGTGCCAGCAGAAAAAACAGGGTTGCTTTCTTT
TRBV5-1,.,TRBJ2-3,CASSLELAPSNTDTQYF,TGCGCCAGCAGCTTGGAACTGGCCCCTAGCAATACAGATACGCAGTATTTT
TRBV29-1,TRBD2,TRBJ2-5,CSVEASGVGYQETQYF,TGCAGCGTTGAGGCCAGCGGGGTGGGGTACCAAGAGACCCAGTACTTC
TRBV5-6,TRBD2,TRBJ2-5,CASSLDRARDYEETQYF,TGTGCCAGCAGCTTGGACCGGGCCCGGGACTATGAAGAGACCCAGTACTTC
TRBV9,TRBD2,TRBJ2-3,CASSVVGAGGTDTQYF,TGTGCCAGCAGCGTAGTAGGTGCGGGGGGGACAGATACGCAGTATTTT